One and the same sample provided the 28 T cell receptor beta chains below, sequenced in a study of Ad26.COV2.S vaccination and SARS-CoV-2 variants. Treatment given: 19 received Ad26.COV2.S at low or high dose, single or two shots; several received placebo; per-sample allocation not given. Samples were taken on day 63 after the first vaccine or placebo injection. The protocol was immunoSEQ multiplex PCR, while the TCRdb copy is restricted to in-frame clones and leaves out a portion. The table lists a few hundred thousand clones, 80% to 95% of them singletons. Here the sequenced sample was peripheral blood, taken in a trial of Ad26.COV2.S vaccine versus placebo. All receptors derive from a person between 18 and 59 years old who received the Ad26.COV2.S COVID-19 vaccine or a placebo.

The rearrangement uses TRBV28 and TRBJ1-5; D not certain. V lost 3 bases, J lost 6 bases, and 6 bases lay in between. The length of the CDR3 is 12 residues. Germline assignment: CDR1 MDHEN and CDR2 SYDVKM. CDR3 loop: CASSFGRQPQHF. The CDR3 DNA follows: TGTGCCAGCAGTTTCGGCCGTCAGCCCCAGCATTTT.

The rearrangement links TRBV28 to TRBJ1-2, with D perhaps matching TRBD1 (5 bases). V shed 1 base and J shed 8 bases, with 14 bases lying between them. Per germline, CDR1 MDHEN and CDR2 SYDVKM. The CDR3 is made up of 14 amino acids. The CDR3 DNA sequence: TGTGCCAGCAGTTTATTGACGGGGCCTAGAGGCTACACCTTC. Its translation is CASSLLTGPRGYTF.

This chain connects TRBV11-2 to TRBJ2-1, with 7 bases that match TRBD2. The CDR3 is 15 residues long. Trimming at V came to 4 bases and at J to 4 bases, leaving 7 bases not matched to a gene. Per germline, CDR1 SGHAT and CDR2 FQNNGV. The CDR3 reads CASSSMGLNYNEQFF. Written as DNA, the CDR3 is TGTGCCAGCAGCTCCATGGGACTAAATTACAATGAGCAGTTCTTC.

This chain uses TRBV7-9 with TRBJ2-5; 7 bases map to TRBD2. Trimming at V came to 0 bases and at J to 2 bases, leaving 6 bases not matched to a gene. The CDR3 length is 16 residues. Germline loops: CDR1 SEHNR, CDR2 FQNEAQ (reference sequence). CDR3 sequence reads: CASSLAGGREQETQYF. Here the CDR3 DNA reads TGTGCCAGCAGCTTAGCCGGGGGGAGGGAGCAAGAGACCCAGTACTTC. Using reference TRBV7-9 and TRBJ2-5 for the parts outside the CDR3, the full variable domain is DTGVSQNPRHKITKRGQNVTFRCDPISEHNRLYWYRQTLGQGPEFLTYFQNEAQLEKSRLLSDRFSAERPKGSFSTLEIQRTEQGDSAMYLCASSLAGGREQETQYFGPGTRLLVL.

This CDR3 reads CASSKEGEQFF. In nucleotides, the CDR3 is TGTGCCAGCAGTAAAGAGGGAGAGCAGTTCTTC. The chain employs TRBV2 and TRBJ2-1; maybe TRBD2 (5 bases). The V end was cut by 5 bases, the J end by 10 bases, with 9 bases between. The CDR3 length is 11 residues. Per germline, CDR1 SNHLY and CDR2 FYNNEI.

This sequence joins TRBV4-1 and TRBJ1-4, with 8 bases that match TRBD1. The CDR3 is 15 residues long. The V gene's germline CDR1 is MGHRA and CDR2 YSYEKL. Trimming at V came to 4 bases and at J to 8 bases, leaving 9 bases not matched to a gene. CDR3 sequence reads: CASSLSPGGLEKLFF. CDR3 DNA: TGCGCCAGCAGCCTAAGCCCAGGGGGCTTAGAAAAACTGTTTTTT.

This chain joins TRBV7-6 and TRBJ2-6, with D perhaps TRBD2 (7 bases). The germline V and J ends were trimmed by 1 base and 2 bases, with 12 bases remaining between them. Germline CDR1 reads SGHVS; CDR2 reads FNYEAQ. This CDR3 is 17 amino acids long. The CDR3 DNA follows: TGTGCCAGCAGCTTAGGTGGGGGGGCTACTGGGGCCAACGTCCTGACTTTC. Its protein product is CASSLGGGATGANVLTF.

This clone was seen once. The chain combines TRBV6-5 with TRBJ2-7, with D maybe TRBD1 (5 bases). Germline loops: CDR1 MNHEY, CDR2 SVGAGI. This CDR3 is built from 14 residues. V lost 3 bases to trimming and J lost 6 bases, with 15 bases between them. The DNA of the CDR3 is TGTGCCAGCAGTTATAGGGGCCCAGAGAGCGAGCAGTACTTC. Its protein product is CASSYRGPESEQYF.

The chain couples TRBV3-1 (or the pseudogene TRBV3-2) to TRBJ2-7; D unresolved. The length of the CDR3 is 13 residues. Trimming left V 3 bases short and J 6 bases short, with 12 bases between. Per germline, CDR1 LGHDT and CDR2 YNNKEL (reference sequence). Written as DNA, the CDR3 is TGTGCCAGCAGCCAGCCTTCCGTGGGCGAGCAGTACTTC. It specifies CASSQPSVGEQYF.

The V and J genes are TRBV7-9 and TRBJ2-1; TRBD2 matches at 10 bases. Per germline, CDR1 SEHNR and CDR2 FQNEAQ (reference sequence). After removal of 5 bases from V and 4 bases from J, the junction contained 5 bases not matched to a gene. CDR3 length: 15 residues. The CDR3 bases are TGTGCCAGCAGCCCGGGACTAGCGACTTACAATGAGCAGTTCTTC. Translating gives CASSPGLATYNEQFF.

This chain uses TRBV19 with TRBJ2-5; D is undetermined. V lost 3 bases and J lost 2, with 7 bases in between. CDR3 length equals 13 residues. Germline V lookup: CDR1 LNHDA, CDR2 SQIVND (reference sequence). In DNA, the CDR3 is TGTGCCAGTAGTATGGGCCGTCAAGAGACCCAGTACTTC. Protein sequence: CASSMGRQETQYF. The variable domain in full, completed from reference TRBV19 and TRBJ2-5, reads DGGITQSPKYLFRKEGQNVTLSCEQNLNHDAMYWYRQDPGQGLRLIYYSQIVNDFQKGDIAEGYSVSREKKESFPLTVTSAQKNPTAFYLCASSMGRQETQYFGPGTRLLVL.

The chain carries TRBV23-1 and TRBJ1-5; weak D call: TRBD1 (5 bases). TRBV23-1 is recorded as an ORF, its role being uncertain. The V and J ends lost 3 bases and 7 bases respectively, with 13 bases between them. The CDR3 is 14 amino acids. Here the CDR3 reads CASSQRGIGQPQHF. CDR3 DNA: TGCGCCAGCAGTCAGCGGGGGATAGGGCAGCCCCAGCATTTT.

The J gene is TRBJ2-3, the V gene TRBV15; weak D call: TRBD2 (5 bases). CDR1 and CDR2 (germline): LNHNV, YYDKDF (reference sequence). The V and J ends lost 0 bases and 0 bases respectively, with 7 bases between them. This CDR3 spans 15 amino acids. CDR3 in DNA: TGTGCCACCAGCAGAGATCAGCGGAGCACAGATACGCAGTATTTT. As protein: CATSRDQRSTDTQYF.

The CDR3 reads CASSRTSGKGTQYF. CDR3 bases: TGTGCCAGCAGTCGGACTAGCGGGAAGGGGACCCAGTACTTC. The chain links TRBV28 to TRBJ2-5; 12 positions agree with TRBD2. The CDR3 length is 14 residues. CDR1 is MDHEN, CDR2 SYDVKM, per germline. With V trimmed by 5 bases and J by 7 bases, 5 bases remained unmatched.

J is TRBJ1-2 and V is TRBV20-1; D is ambiguous. Trimming stripped 3 bases from V and 2 bases from J, with 13 bases between. CDR3 length equals 14 residues. CDR1 is DFQATT, CDR2 SNEGSKA, per germline (reference sequence). CDR3 bases: TGCAGTGCTAGTAGAGCGTTCAGGAACTATGGCTACACCTTC. Amino acid sequence: CSASRAFRNYGYTF.

In regard to this clone: Other DNA sequences in this sample translate to the same CDR3. This rearrangement joins TRBV6-4 to TRBJ2-5, with TRBD2 matching over 16 bases. With V trimmed by 2 bases and J by 7 bases, 7 bases remained unmatched. The CDR3 has 17 amino acids. Looked up from germline, CDR1 is MRHNA and CDR2 is SNTAGT. In nucleotides, the CDR3 is TGTGCCAGCAGTGACGCGGGACTAGCGGGAGGGCCGGGGACCCAGTACTTC. Translated, it gives CASSDAGLAGGPGTQYF.

This clone was seen once. The chain links TRBV11-2 to TRBJ1-6, with TRBD1 identical over 7 bases. This CDR3 comprises 15 residues. Germline CDR1 SGHAT, CDR2 FQNNGV. V was pared by 4 bases and J by 7 bases, with 7 bases of the junction left unmatched. The CDR3 sequence: CASSSQTGYNSPLHF. DNA for the CDR3: TGTGCCAGCAGCTCCCAGACAGGGTACAATTCACCCCTCCACTTT.

This chain uses TRBV27 with TRBJ2-7; 9 bases are a match to TRBD1. The J segment lost 4 bases and the V segment lost 4 bases, leaving 5 bases of the junction unmatched. The germline V gene encodes CDR1 MNHEY and CDR2 SMNVEV (reference sequence). This CDR3 has 14 amino acids. CDR3 nucleotides: TGTGCCAGCAGTTCCGGGACAGGGCGGTACGAGCAGTACTTC. Its translation is CASSSGTGRYEQYF.

With respect to this clone: At one boundary the junction diverges from the germline segment, which might be a read error. The rearrangement links TRBV7-9 to TRBJ2-1; 10 nucleotides agree with TRBD2. Per germline, CDR1 SEHNR and CDR2 FQNEAQ (reference sequence). This CDR3 is 9 amino acids long. This CDR3 reads CAISGREIF. The CDR3 DNA is TGTGCCATAAGCGGGAGGGAAATCTTC.

There are a few counts of this clone. This sequence joins TRBV4-3 and TRBJ2-2; TRBD1 agrees at 7 bases. The CDR3 length is 13 residues. Germline lookup yields CDR1 LGHNA and CDR2 YSLEER. The V and J ends lost 4 bases and 7 bases, in that order; junction bases with no gene match: 3. The chain's CDR3 is CASSPQGLGELFF. The CDR3 DNA sequence: TGCGCCAGCAGCCCACAGGGGCTCGGGGAGCTGTTTTTT.

This clone occurred a few times. The J gene is TRBJ2-7, the V gene TRBV5-1; 9 bases are shared with TRBD2. V lost 7 bases, J lost 1 base, and 12 bases stayed unmatched. The CDR3 extends over 16 amino acids. Germline V gives CDR1 SGHRS, CDR2 YFSETQ. This CDR3 is CASGRLAGAPSYEQYF. DNA for the CDR3: TGCGCCAGCGGACGCTTAGCGGGAGCCCCTTCCTACGAGCAGTACTTC.

The chain couples TRBV27 to TRBJ2-7; 8 bases align to TRBD1. This CDR3 comprises 14 residues. Germline V gives CDR1 MNHEY, CDR2 SMNVEV (reference sequence). Trimming took 5 bases from V and 2 from J; bases not matched to a gene: 5. The CDR3 reads CASSPGTGPYEQYF. The CDR3 DNA reads as TGTGCCAGCAGTCCCGGGACAGGACCCTACGAGCAGTACTTC.

V is TRBV6-2 or TRBV6-3 and J is TRBJ1-5; D remains ambiguous. Germline V gene lookup returns CDR1 MNHEY and CDR2 SVGEGT. V shed 5 bases and J shed 5 bases, with 16 bases lying between them. This CDR3 is built from 15 residues. The CDR3 coding sequence is TGTGCCAGCAGTCGTTACCAATCATTATATCAGCCCCAGCATTTT. Protein product: CASSRYQSLYQPQHF.

About this clone: Other nucleotide sequences from this sample produce the same CDR3. This chain connects TRBV5-1 to TRBJ1-1; D gene uncertain. This CDR3 region has 11 residues. The V gene lost 5 bases and the J gene lost 0 bases, with 2 bases spanning the gap. The germline CDR1 and CDR2 sequences are SGHRS and YFSETQ. The CDR3 spells CASRLNTEAFF. CDR3 nucleotides: TGCGCCAGCAGGCTGAACACTGAAGCTTTCTTT.

Note on this clone: Other DNA sequences in this sample translate to the same CDR3. The chain couples TRBV5-1 to TRBJ2-7; 9 nucleotides align to TRBD1. This CDR3 region has 14 residues. The germline V gene encodes CDR1 SGHRS and CDR2 YFSETQ. V shed 4 bases, J shed 2 bases, and the junction held 4 bases outside the gene matches. CDR3 in amino acids: CASSLGQGAYEQYF. The CDR3 DNA sequence: TGCGCCAGCAGCCTGGGACAGGGAGCCTACGAGCAGTACTTC.

V usage is TRBV14 and J usage is TRBJ1-1; 7 bases match TRBD1. CDR3 length: 17 amino acids. V shed 2 bases, J shed 3 bases, and the junction held 12 bases outside the gene matches. Germline CDR1 reads SGHDN; CDR2 reads FVKESK. CDR3 sequence (DNA): TGTGCCAGCAGCCAAAGGGGGCGGGGGCTTTTGGACACTGAAGCTTTCTTT. It codes for CASSQRGRGLLDTEAFF. The full variable domain, rest sourced from reference TRBV14 and TRBJ1-1, is EAGVTQFPSHSVIEKGQTVTLRCDPISGHDNLYWYRRVMGKEIKFLLHFVKESKQDESGMPNNRFLAERTGGTYSTLKVQPAELEDSGVYFCASSQRGRGLLDTEAFFGQGTRLTVV.

The chain carries TRBV29-1 and TRBJ1-1; a weak D match, TRBD1 (6 bases). V shed 6 bases and J shed 0 bases, with 11 bases lying between them. The CDR3 loop spans 13 amino acids. Germline V gene data show CDR1 as SQVTM and CDR2 as ANQGSEA. Here the CDR3 reads CSVNRELNTEAFF. The CDR3 nucleotides read TGCAGCGTCAACAGGGAGCTGAACACTGAAGCTTTCTTT.

V gene TRBV19 combines with J gene TRBJ2-1, with 9 bases identical to TRBD2. The CDR3 consists of 15 residues. Germline V CDR1 and CDR2: LNHDA, SQIVND (reference sequence). Unmatched junction bases numbered 5, after V lost 0 bases and J lost 8 bases. The CDR3 nucleotides read TGTGCCAGTAGTATAGATGGTTTAGCGGGAGATGAGCAGTTCTTC. Its translation is CASSIDGLAGDEQFF.